This TCR beta chain was captured in a study of blood T cell repertoires in COVID-19. Repertoires were generated with immunoSEQ multiplex PCR, while TCRdb's copy carries only in-frame clones and drops some. The sample contains around 80,000 clones, approximately 80% of which appear only once. The count of this clone is one. The clonotype was recovered from an elderly man with acute or convalescent COVID-19. The sample comprised peripheral blood.

The CDR3 bases are TGTGCCAGCAGTCCTGTACCGGGACTTCATGAGCAGTTCTTC. Amino acids: CASSPVPGLHEQFF. This chain uses TRBV6-6 with TRBJ2-1, with D possibly matching TRBD2 (6 bases). Germline V gene sequence: CDR1 MNHNY, CDR2 SVGAGI (reference sequence). Trimming removed 5 bases from V and 8 bases from J, with 16 bases in between. This CDR3 has 14 residues.